The 22 T cell receptor beta chains below all came from one sample that was sequenced in a study of blood T cell repertoires in COVID-19. Some clones are missing from TCRdb's copy, which holds only in-frame ones; the method was immunoSEQ multiplex PCR. The sample includes about 36,000 clones, roughly 90% of them seen just once. Material: peripheral blood. Receptors were obtained from a human donor in a cohort sampled during active COVID-19.

This clone was seen only once. This chain uses TRBV5-1 with TRBJ2-7, with 8 bases that match TRBD1. Losses at the gene ends were 2 bases for V and 0 bases for J; bases not matched to a gene: 4. The CDR3 is made up of 15 amino acids. The germline CDR1 and CDR2 sequences are SGHRS and YFSETQ. The CDR3 loop is CASSFDRGVSYEQYF. In DNA, the CDR3 is TGCGCCAGCAGCTTCGACAGGGGCGTCTCCTACGAGCAGTACTTC.

The chain combines TRBV2 with TRBJ2-5, with 10 bases that match TRBD2. CDR3 size: 15 residues. J was trimmed by 5 bases and V by 3 bases; bases with no gene match: 6. Germline-derived CDR1 and CDR2 are SNHLY and FYNNEI. CDR3 loop: CASSDVLAGMETQYF. The CDR3 nucleotides read TGTGCCAGCAGTGATGTACTAGCGGGGATGGAGACCCAGTACTTC.

The chain is built from TRBV2 and TRBJ1-6; possible D gene TRBD1, 5 bases. The germline CDR1 and CDR2 sequences are SNHLY and FYNNEI. V lost 7 bases, J lost 0 bases, and 16 bases lay in between. CDR3 length equals 17 residues. CDR3 amino acids: CASNLERDRSYNSPLHF. Here the CDR3 DNA reads TGTGCCAGCAACCTAGAGCGGGACCGCTCCTATAATTCACCCCTCCACTTT.

The chain carries TRBV2 and TRBJ2-7; 8 nucleotides agree with TRBD1. Germline-derived CDR1 and CDR2 are SNHLY and FYNNEI. Trimming cost V 6 bases and J 2 bases; bases outside gene matches: 9. CDR3 length: 15 amino acids. CDR3 DNA: TGTGCCAGCAGGGACACCCGGGACAGGCCCTACGAGCAGTACTTC. Protein product: CASRDTRDRPYEQYF.

This chain uses TRBV6-4 with TRBJ1-2; 7 bases map to TRBD1. CDR3 size: 14 residues. The J segment lost 5 bases and the V segment lost 0 bases, leaving 3 bases of the junction unmatched. CDR1 is MRHNA and CDR2 is SNTAGT in the germline V gene. The CDR3 protein is CASSDSVRGYGYTF. CDR3 coding DNA: TGTGCCAGCAGTGACTCGGTCAGGGGGTATGGCTACACCTTC.

The V and J genes are TRBV7-8 and TRBJ1-1; D is possibly TRBD1 (5 bases). Germline V gene sequence: CDR1 SGHVS, CDR2 FQNEAQ. The CDR3 covers 15 residues. Trimming cost V 0 bases and J 5 bases, with 13 bases left between them. CDR3 DNA: TGTGCCAGCAGCTTAGCGTACCAGGGAGGAACTGAAGCTTTCTTT. Amino acid sequence: CASSLAYQGGTEAFF.

CDR3 bases: TGTGCCAGCAGCTTACCTGTTGGGCGGGATTACACCGGGGAGCTGTTTTTT. Its protein product is CASSLPVGRDYTGELFF. This chain joins TRBV7-9 and TRBJ2-2; possibly TRBD2 for D (6 bases). In germline, CDR1 is SEHNR, CDR2 FQNEAQ (reference sequence). The CDR3 consists of 17 residues. V was shortened by 2 bases and J by 3 bases, with 16 bases between the two germline ends. Variable domain in full (rest from reference TRBV7-9 and TRBJ2-2): DTGVSQNPRHKITKRGQNVTFRCDPISEHNRLYWYRQTLGQGPEFLTYFQNEAQLEKSRLLSDRFSAERPKGSFSTLEIQRTEQGDSAMYLCASSLPVGRDYTGELFFGEGSRLTVL.

This clone was seen a handful of times. V gene TRBV7-3 combines with J gene TRBJ2-3, with no clear D. This CDR3 comprises 15 residues. Trimming took off 5 bases at V and 4 bases at J, with 16 bases between the two ends. Germline CDR1 reads SGHTA; CDR2 reads FQGTGA. Here the CDR3 reads CASSKSRQTSDTQYF. The CDR3 DNA sequence: TGTGCCAGCAGCAAAAGTCGTCAGACTTCAGATACGCAGTATTTT.

The V call is TRBV11-3, the J call TRBJ2-1, with 9 bases aligning to TRBD2. This CDR3 is 16 amino acids long. CDR1 is SGHNT, CDR2 YENEEA, per germline. The junction had 2 bases not matched to a gene; V was cut back by 2 bases and J by 0 bases. The CDR3 spells CASSLSGGTSYNEQFF. The CDR3 region has the DNA TGTGCCAGCAGCTTAAGCGGGGGGACCTCCTACAATGAGCAGTTCTTC.

This clone was seen once. The chain joins TRBV11-2 to TRBJ1-2; D is undetermined. CDR1 is SGHAT, CDR2 FQNNGV, per germline. The CDR3 has 11 residues. The V gene lost 2 bases and the J gene lost 5 bases, with 3 bases spanning the gap. As DNA, the CDR3 is TGTGCCAGCAGCTTACAGTATGGCTACACCTTC. Its translation: CASSLQYGYTF.

This clone was picked up one time. The chain combines TRBV12-3 or TRBV12-4 with TRBJ1-2, with D maybe TRBD1 (6 bases). V gave up 5 bases and J gave up 4 bases, with 11 bases separating them. This CDR3 region has 13 residues. CDR3 DNA: TGTGCCAGCAGTAACAGGGTTGGCTATGGCTACACCTTC. Translation gives CASSNRVGYGYTF.

This clone came up once. V gene TRBV5-4 combines with J gene TRBJ1-2; D may be TRBD1 (6 bases). V lost 5 bases and J 3 bases, leaving 17 bases between the germline ends. Per the germline V gene, CDR1 is SGHNT and CDR2 is YYREEE (reference sequence). The CDR3 length is 15 residues. Here the CDR3 DNA reads TGTGCCAGCAGGGGAGACACAGGGATAGACTATGGCTACACCTTC. The encoded protein is CASRGDTGIDYGYTF.

Sample share makes this clone large. The chain has TRBV19 and TRBJ1-5, with 8 bases matching TRBD1. Unmatched junction bases numbered 5, after V lost 9 bases and J lost 4 bases. The V gene's germline CDR1 is LNHDA and CDR2 SQIVND (reference sequence). The CDR3 is made up of 13 amino acids. Here the CDR3 DNA reads TGTGCCAGCGCCGGGACAGGTAATCAGCCCCAGCATTTT. The encoded protein is CASAGTGNQPQHF.

The chain links TRBV28 to TRBJ1-1; 9 nucleotides match TRBD1. Germline V gene lookup returns CDR1 MDHEN and CDR2 SYDVKM. The V segment lost 6 bases and the J segment 5 bases; nucleotides outside the gene matches: 7. The CDR3 sequence is 14 residues long. This chain's CDR3 is CASSGYRGLTEAFF. As DNA, the CDR3 is TGTGCCAGCAGCGGTTACAGGGGGCTTACTGAAGCTTTCTTT. Using reference TRBV28 and TRBJ1-1 for the parts outside the CDR3, the full variable domain is DVKVTQSSRYLVKRTGEKVFLECVQDMDHENMFWYRQDPGLGLRLIYFSYDVKMKEKGDIPEGYSVSREKKERFSLILESASTNQTSMYLCASSGYRGLTEAFFGQGTRLTVV.

The gene calls are TRBV15 and TRBJ2-7; 8 bases agree with TRBD1. This CDR3 region has 13 residues. Germline trimming cut 3 bases from V and 7 bases from J; bases unmatched to any gene: 5. Germline V gene lookup returns CDR1 LNHNV and CDR2 YYDKDF (reference sequence). CDR3 amino acids: CATSSIQGEEQYF. CDR3 nucleotide sequence: TGTGCCACCAGCAGTATACAGGGGGAAGAGCAGTACTTC. The variable domain in full, completed from reference TRBV15 and TRBJ2-7, reads DAMVIQNPRYQVTQFGKPVTLSCSQTLNHNVMYWYQQKSSQAPKLLFHYYDKDFNNEADTPDNFQSRRPNTSFCFLDIRSPGLGDTAMYLCATSSIQGEEQYFGPGTRLTVT.

This sequence joins TRBV12-3 or TRBV12-4 and TRBJ2-7; 9 positions agree with TRBD1. The CDR3 covers 13 residues. V shed 2 bases, J shed 7 bases, and the junction held 3 bases outside the gene matches. The CDR3 DNA follows: TGTGCCAGCAGTTTACGGGACAGGGATGAGCAGTACTTC. As protein: CASSLRDRDEQYF.

For the CDR3, the DNA is TGTGCCAGCAGCCCAGGACAGAATTCACCCCTCCACTTT. Protein sequence: CASSPGQNSPLHF. The rearrangement uses TRBV7-2 and TRBJ1-6; tentative D call: TRBD1 (6 bases). V lost 5 bases to trimming and J lost 7 bases, with 9 bases between them. Per germline, CDR1 SGHTA and CDR2 FQGNSA. The CDR3 covers 13 residues. Drawing the rest from reference TRBV7-2 and TRBJ1-6, the complete variable domain is GAGVSQSPSNKVTEKGKDVELRCDPISGHTALYWYRQSLGQGLEFLIYFQGNSAPDKSGLPSDRFSAERTGGSVSTLTIQRTQQEDSAVYLCASSPGQNSPLHFGNGTRLTVT.

V and J are TRBV27 and TRBJ2-5; 8 nucleotides match TRBD2. The CDR3 sequence is 14 residues long. V trimming: 1 base; J trimming: 5 bases; junction bases outside the gene matches: 3. Germline V gene lookup returns CDR1 MNHEY and CDR2 SMNVEV (reference sequence). The CDR3 is CASSLYGTRETQYF. As DNA, the CDR3 is TGTGCCAGCAGTTTATACGGGACTAGGGAGACCCAGTACTTC.

V usage is TRBV6-1 and J usage is TRBJ1-5; TRBD1 aligns across 9 bases. The CDR3 is 17 residues long. Germline assignment: CDR1 MNHNS and CDR2 SASEGT. With 1 base clipped from V and 7 bases from J, the junction kept 11 bases outside the gene matches. The CDR3 nucleotides are TGTGCCAGCAGTGAAGGGTTATATGGGACAGGGCGGCAGCCCCAGCATTTT. Amino acid sequence: CASSEGLYGTGRQPQHF.

The chain couples TRBV21-1 to TRBJ2-5; the table's TRBD1 call for D was not verified on the DNA. TRBV21-1 is marked as a pseudogene. The CDR3 is 12 amino acids. In nucleotides, the CDR3 is TGTGACGGCCGAAGGGGGTGGGAGACCCAGTACTTC. Translated: CDGRRGWETQYF.

The CDR3 DNA reads as TGTGCCAGCTCACCGGGCAGCAGCTCTGGAAACACCATATATTTT. Translating it yields CASSPGSSSGNTIYF. The rearrangement links TRBV18 to TRBJ1-3, with no clear D. Germline V gene data show CDR1 as KGHSH and CDR2 as LQKENI. The V gene lost 3 bases and the J gene lost 0 bases, with 9 bases spanning the gap. The CDR3 has 15 residues.

CDR3 loop: CASIGQGVGETQYF. For the CDR3, the DNA is TGTGCCAGCATCGGACAGGGGGTTGGGGAGACCCAGTACTTC. The chain has TRBV6-5 and TRBJ2-5; the match to TRBD1 covers 10 bases. J gave up 5 bases and V 7 bases, and 7 bases lay outside the gene matches. The CDR3 is made up of 14 amino acids. CDR1 is MNHEY and CDR2 is SVGAGI in the germline V gene.